This T cell receptor beta chain was recorded in a study of CD8+CD57+ T cells in acquired aplastic anemia. According to the study, genomic DNA was the template for TCR beta VDJ and CDR3 profiling. MiXCR was run by TCRdb on the reads, yielding one entry per CDR3 protein. The table shows over 150,000 distinct CDR3 sequences, with 40% to 65% occurring only once. Flow cytometry had shown expanded CD8+CD57+ cells in the patients chosen for sequencing. The study sampled blood from patients who had received no therapy. The germline gives CDR1 SGHVS, CDR2 FNYEAQ. This CDR3 contains 13 residues. The V gene lost 5 bases and the J gene lost 2 bases, with 9 bases spanning the gap.

Source material: sorted CD4+, CD8+, or CD8+CD57+ T cells (not recorded which) from PBMCs. V is TRBV7-6 and J is TRBJ2-5; D not certain. The receptor comes from a human donor with aplastic anemia. CDR3 region: CASSRTIQETQYF. The CDR3 nucleotides are TGTGCCAGCAGCCGTACGATACAAGAGACCCAGTACTTC.